This T cell receptor (beta chain) was found in a study of regulatory T cells in long-lasting Graves disease (dated by TCRdb to about 2021). About the study as a whole: Persistent Graves' disease was defined as antithyroid drug treatment for over 5 years with persistently positive TSH receptor autoantibodies. The study was conducted in China and was registered as a clinical trial. A total of 33 samples were covered by TCR sequencing, comprising some 13 persistent and roughly 20 newly diagnosed Graves' disease patients. In the clinical cohort, patients with persistent Graves' disease had used antithyroid drugs for an average of about 10.3 years. Patients with persistent Graves' disease were compared with patients with newly diagnosed Graves' disease using TCR sequencing and RNA sequencing of peripheral blood.

Library preparation used multiplex PCR. Sequencing used an Illumina HiSeq 4000. TCR beta libraries were built with iRepertoire HTBI primers and Arm-PCR amplification of CDR3 regions. Before sequencing, the PCR products went through gel purification. For the original study's pipeline: A total of 62 TRBV and some 13 TRBJ segments were identified across samples and were used for gene usage analysis of CDR3 amino acid clonotypes. Filtered high-quality paired reads were merged into contigs using COPE and FqMerger. BLAST was used to align contigs to the IMGT TRBV, TRBD and TRBJ reference genes, and CDR3 was defined following IMGT. Clonotypes above 0.1% frequency were classified as highly expanded clones. Repertoire diversity was measured by Shannon entropy, and V-J evenness by the Gini coefficient. Clonotypes shared by more than one individual were considered public. Clones were called with MiXCR by TCRdb after fastp trimmed the public reads at Q25, and only in-frame beta chains were retained. Duplicate CDR3 protein sequences are folded into a single record with the most common DNA and genes. It is TCRdb's table, rather than the study itself, that gives the V and J calls and clone size. Counted in this sample were 350,000 to 500,000 distinct CDR3 sequences; around 23% of them appeared once. Jointly, the top ten make up around an eighth of the sample.

This clonotype was seen ten or more times. No antigen is known for it. The record has no base qualities; no much larger clone is one base away. The time point tag for this specimen amounts to: persistent/refractory GD, antithyroid drugs over 5 years with positive TRAb. For both TCR sequencing and RNA sequencing, RNA was extracted from PBMCs in TRIzol. The diagnosis of Graves' disease followed American Thyroid Association guidelines. Patients were recruited from an endocrinology department in Xi'an, China. Each patient gave roughly 8.4 milliliters of peripheral blood, collected in an EDTA anticoagulant tube. Ficoll Paque Plus density gradient separation was used to isolate PBMCs, and no additional T cell sorting was done. An Agilent 2100 Bioanalyzer and agarose gel were used to assess RNA quality, and a NanoDrop 2000 was used to measure RNA concentration. Broader findings and caveats from the paper: Patients with persistent disease shared more public clonotypes (about 2,500) than newly diagnosed patients did (more than 900). Peripheral blood alone was examined, since thyroid tissue, which constituted the primary lesion, could not be accessed. Persistent Graves' disease patients showed lower TCR Shannon entropy and fewer highly expanded clones than newly diagnosed patients, suggesting clonal expansion. Sequencing and analysis were limited to the TCR beta chain. The small sample size was acknowledged by the authors as a limitation that may reduce accuracy.

This receptor was obtained from a female donor with Graves disease. The source was peripheral blood mononuclear cells (PBMCs), collected when the disease was refractory, from a patient treated with antithyroid drugs.

The CDR3 region reads CASRDRLRMETQYF. The nucleotides read TGTGCCAGCAGGGACAGGTTGAGGATGGAGACCCAGTACTTC. The chain couples TRBV2 to TRBJ2-5, and 7 bases in between align with TRBD1. For this chain, trimming is 6 bases at the V end and 5 bases at the J end, and the number of junction bases without a gene match is 9. Reading from cysteine to phenylalanine, the CDR3 counts 14 amino acids. The retained sequence is limited to the CDR3, 42 bases, with the frame set at the first base. According to the germline V gene, CDR1 reads SNHLY and CDR2 reads FYNNEI.